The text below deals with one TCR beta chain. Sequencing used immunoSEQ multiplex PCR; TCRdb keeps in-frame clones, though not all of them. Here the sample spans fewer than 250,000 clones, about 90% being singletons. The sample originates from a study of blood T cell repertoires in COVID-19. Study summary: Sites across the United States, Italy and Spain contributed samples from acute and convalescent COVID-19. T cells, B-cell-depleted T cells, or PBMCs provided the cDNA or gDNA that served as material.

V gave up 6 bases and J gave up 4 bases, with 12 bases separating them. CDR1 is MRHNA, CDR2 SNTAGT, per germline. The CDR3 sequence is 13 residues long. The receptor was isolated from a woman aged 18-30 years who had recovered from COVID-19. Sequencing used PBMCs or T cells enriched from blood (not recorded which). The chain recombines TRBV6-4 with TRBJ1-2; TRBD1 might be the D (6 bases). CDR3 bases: TGTGCCAGCAGACCGGACAGCTTCTATGGCTACACCTTC. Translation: CASRPDSFYGYTF.